The table lists the clone carrying this T cell receptor beta chain with a count of one. The entry originates in a study of OX40 agonist ivuxolimab in advanced cancers. Overall study: Those treated in dose escalation had hepatocellular carcinoma, melanoma, renal cell cancer or head and neck cancer.

Measured with immunoSEQ multiplex PCR; TCRdb has only the in-frame clones, and not every one. The data contain 65,000 to 85,000 clones, around 84% of them singletons. The CDR3 is 15 residues long. CDR1 and CDR2 from the germline V gene are SGHTA and FQGNSA. Trimming took 1 base from V and 3 from J; bases not matched to a gene: 4. The TCR was taken from an adult with an advanced solid tumor such as melanoma, head and neck, liver or kidney cancer. The specimen comprised CD4+ or CD8+ T cells sorted from blood, sampled in a trial of the OX40 agonist ivuxolimab. The chain employs TRBV7-2 and TRBJ2-5; 8 bases are shared with TRBD2. The CDR3 DNA reads TGTGCCAGCAGCTTAGTCCAGCGGGAGAAAGAGACCCAGTACTTC. It translates to CASSLVQREKETQYF.